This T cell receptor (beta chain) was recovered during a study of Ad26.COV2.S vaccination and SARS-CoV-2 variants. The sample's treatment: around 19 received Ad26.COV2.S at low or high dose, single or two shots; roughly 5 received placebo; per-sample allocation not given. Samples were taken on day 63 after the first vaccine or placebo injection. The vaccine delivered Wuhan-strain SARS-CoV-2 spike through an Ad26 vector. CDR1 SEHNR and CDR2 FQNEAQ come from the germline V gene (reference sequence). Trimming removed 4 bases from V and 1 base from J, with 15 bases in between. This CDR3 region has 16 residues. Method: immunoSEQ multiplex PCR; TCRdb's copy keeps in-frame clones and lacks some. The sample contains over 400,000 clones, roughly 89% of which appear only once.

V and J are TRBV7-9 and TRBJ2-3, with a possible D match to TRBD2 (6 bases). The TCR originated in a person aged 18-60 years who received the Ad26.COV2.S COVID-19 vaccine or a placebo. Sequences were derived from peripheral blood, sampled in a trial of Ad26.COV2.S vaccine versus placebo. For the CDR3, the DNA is TGTGCCAGCAGCTACTACGGCGGGGCTGGCACAGATACGCAGTATTTT. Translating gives CASSYYGGAGTDTQYF. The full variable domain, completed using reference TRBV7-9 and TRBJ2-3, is DTGVSQNPRHKITKRGQNVTFRCDPISEHNRLYWYRQTLGQGPEFLTYFQNEAQLEKSRLLSDRFSAERPKGSFSTLEIQRTEQGDSAMYLCASSYYGGAGTDTQYFGPGTRLTVL.